This T cell receptor beta chain emerged from a study of CD8+ T cells in alopecia areata. Study outcomes and limitations: Scalp repertoires also include resident alphabeta T cells from normal skin.

Germline CDR1 and CDR2: SGHVS and FNYEAQ. The CDR3 loop spans 16 amino acids. After removal of 2 bases from V and 8 bases from J, the junction contained 10 bases not matched to a gene. Researchers picked out CD4+ and CD8+ T cells from PBMCs by sorting. This clone was detected only a few times. Its specificity is not known. RNA was isolated and reverse transcribed to cDNA, the sequencing template. Using immunoSEQ multiplex PCR, the repertoire was profiled, and TCRdb retains in-frame clones only, with some absent. The sample has 110,000 to 150,000 clones, less than 75% seen once; the top ten hold 36%. The sequenced sample consisted of CD8+ T cells sorted from blood. The sequence was collected from a human donor in good health. The chain employs TRBV7-6 and TRBJ1-4; 8 positions match TRBD1. CDR3 nucleotide sequence: TGTGCCAGCAGCTTACCAGGGGGCGATGGTAGCGAAAAACTGTTTTTT. Encoded protein: CASSLPGGDGSEKLFF.